A selection of T cell receptor beta chains follows, all from one sample in a study of T cell responses to AZD1222 COVID-19 vaccine. Clones were read by immunoSEQ multiplex PCR, and TCRdb kept only the in-frame ones, dropping some. The table records approximately 150,000 clones, under 95% of them present only once. The sequencing here drew on peripheral blood, taken on day 0 of MenACWY control vaccination. The origin of the receptors is an adult in good health. The conserved cysteine and the conserved F or W are not part of the CDR3 here. A D gene is named only where the DNA matches it firmly.

j_gene: TRBJ1-4; v_gene: TRBV5-6; d_gene: NA; CDR3aa: ASSLYGATNEKLF
j_gene: TRBJ1-1; v_gene: TRBV3-1/TRBV3-2; d_gene: NA; CDR3aa: ASSQDVSGGQNTEAF
j_gene: TRBJ1-2; v_gene: TRBV14; d_gene: NA; CDR3aa: ASSQDSAPGRTYGYT
j_gene: TRBJ1-2; v_gene: TRBV5-1; d_gene: NA; CDR3aa: ASSDQTEVYGYT
j_gene: TRBJ1-4; v_gene: TRBV5-1; d_gene: NA; CDR3aa: ASSLGFQGEKLF
j_gene: TRBJ2-7; v_gene: TRBV6-5; d_gene: TRBD2; CDR3aa: ASSTTAGGFHEQY
j_gene: TRBJ1-2; v_gene: TRBV3-1/TRBV3-2; d_gene: NA; CDR3aa: ASSQPHRDGYT
j_gene: TRBJ1-2; v_gene: TRBV12-3/TRBV12-4; d_gene: NA; CDR3aa: ASSLLGDRGYT
j_gene: TRBJ1-2; v_gene: TRBV5-1; d_gene: NA; CDR3aa: ASSLGYGYT
j_gene: TRBJ2-5; v_gene: TRBV19; d_gene: NA; CDR3aa: ASSHERGQETQY
j_gene: TRBJ2-5; v_gene: TRBV15; d_gene: NA; CDR3aa: ATSRDRGETQY
j_gene: TRBJ1-3; v_gene: TRBV12-5; d_gene: NA; CDR3aa: ASGSGSGNTIY
j_gene: TRBJ1-4; v_gene: TRBV12-3/TRBV12-4; d_gene: TRBD1; CDR3aa: ASSRQGAELF
j_gene: TRBJ2-1; v_gene: TRBV28; d_gene: NA; CDR3aa: ASGWDFTEGSYNEQF
j_gene: TRBJ1-3; v_gene: TRBV5-1; d_gene: TRBD1; CDR3aa: ASSFHRGMGSGNTIY
j_gene: TRBJ2-3; v_gene: TRBV28; d_gene: NA; CDR3aa: ASSSTRGSTDTQY
j_gene: TRBJ2-2; v_gene: TRBV6-4; d_gene: TRBD1; CDR3aa: ASRLQQGSTGELF
j_gene: TRBJ2-7; v_gene: TRBV11-2; d_gene: NA; CDR3aa: ASSLALAYEQY
j_gene: TRBJ1-4; v_gene: TRBV28; d_gene: NA; CDR3aa: ASRSGSANEKLF
j_gene: TRBJ1-1; v_gene: TRBV7-2; d_gene: NA; CDR3aa: ASSLTNTEAF
j_gene: TRBJ2-2; v_gene: TRBV9; d_gene: TRBD1; CDR3aa: ASSGRQGLNTGELF
j_gene: TRBJ2-2; v_gene: TRBV7-3; d_gene: NA; CDR3aa: ASSFMGNTGELF
j_gene: TRBJ1-1; v_gene: TRBV30; d_gene: NA; CDR3aa: AWNGDMNTEAF
j_gene: TRBJ1-1; v_gene: TRBV5-6; d_gene: NA; CDR3aa: ASSGAGGLNTEAF
j_gene: TRBJ2-1; v_gene: TRBV30; d_gene: NA; CDR3aa: AWTPGLSTNEQF
j_gene: TRBJ2-2; v_gene: TRBV10-3; d_gene: TRBD2; CDR3aa: ASRDTSGTSGELF
j_gene: TRBJ2-1; v_gene: TRBV5-1; d_gene: NA; CDR3aa: ASSLEIAVYNEQF
j_gene: TRBJ1-1; v_gene: TRBV27; d_gene: NA; CDR3aa: ASSSQMRAGRTGEAF
j_gene: TRBJ2-4; v_gene: TRBV6-2/TRBV6-3; d_gene: NA; CDR3aa: ASSYSTGRRSTLNIQY
j_gene: TRBJ2-1; v_gene: TRBV11-2; d_gene: TRBD1; CDR3aa: ASSKTGGLYEQF
j_gene: TRBJ2-7; v_gene: TRBV9; d_gene: NA; CDR3aa: ASSPSIGSVFGEQY
j_gene: TRBJ1-1; v_gene: TRBV7-9; d_gene: NA; CDR3aa: ASSNTGRGTEAF
j_gene: TRBJ2-7; v_gene: TRBV11-2; d_gene: TRBD1; CDR3aa: ASSPRLGGQGYEQY
j_gene: TRBJ2-6; v_gene: TRBV5-5; d_gene: NA; CDR3aa: ASSPQGPGANVLT
j_gene: TRBJ1-3; v_gene: TRBV15; d_gene: NA; CDR3aa: ATSREVGVTGNTIY
j_gene: TRBJ1-1; v_gene: TRBV5-1; d_gene: NA; CDR3aa: ASKRIQGVNTEAF
j_gene: TRBJ2-5; v_gene: TRBV28; d_gene: NA; CDR3aa: ASSLPRDGQETQY
j_gene: TRBJ2-1; v_gene: TRBV11-1; d_gene: TRBD2; CDR3aa: ASSFSGRAGNEQF
j_gene: TRBJ2-5; v_gene: TRBV7-9; d_gene: TRBD1; CDR3aa: ASSLVGQERETQY
j_gene: TRBJ1-2; v_gene: TRBV29-1; d_gene: NA; CDR3aa: SVENPGFGYGYT
j_gene: TRBJ1-3; v_gene: TRBV5-1; d_gene: NA; CDR3aa: ASMPTGGVGNTIY
j_gene: TRBJ2-1; v_gene: TRBV5-6; d_gene: NA; CDR3aa: ASSGLAGYNEQF
j_gene: TRBJ1-1; v_gene: TRBV5-1; d_gene: NA; CDR3aa: ASRVNTEAF
j_gene: TRBJ2-7; v_gene: TRBV5-1; d_gene: TRBD1; CDR3aa: ASSLAQGAGEQY
j_gene: TRBJ2-7; v_gene: TRBV28; d_gene: TRBD1; CDR3aa: ASSPHRDRAYEQY
j_gene: TRBJ1-5; v_gene: TRBV7-2; d_gene: TRBD1; CDR3aa: ASSGQGGNNQPQH
j_gene: TRBJ2-5; v_gene: TRBV18; d_gene: TRBD2; CDR3aa: ASSPRGLAGAVAEETQY
j_gene: TRBJ2-7; v_gene: TRBV6-6; d_gene: NA; CDR3aa: ASSYEQGPHEQY
j_gene: TRBJ2-1; v_gene: TRBV5-1; d_gene: NA; CDR3aa: ASSPLTGYNEQF
j_gene: TRBJ2-4; v_gene: TRBV28; d_gene: NA; CDR3aa: ASSLPTGRGGNIQY
j_gene: TRBJ1-2; v_gene: TRBV27; d_gene: TRBD1; CDR3aa: ASSPDRASNYGYT
j_gene: TRBJ1-4; v_gene: TRBV28; d_gene: NA; CDR3aa: ASSLWRVTTNEKLF
j_gene: TRBJ2-7; v_gene: TRBV7-4; d_gene: NA; CDR3aa: ASSAYEQY
j_gene: TRBJ2-7; v_gene: TRBV6-1; d_gene: NA; CDR3aa: ASSEGGGPYEQY
j_gene: TRBJ2-2; v_gene: TRBV5-1; d_gene: TRBD1; CDR3aa: ASTPTGGPNTGELF
j_gene: TRBJ1-1; v_gene: TRBV19; d_gene: TRBD1; CDR3aa: ASSIDPGQGGRAEAF
j_gene: TRBJ2-5; v_gene: TRBV7-9; d_gene: NA; CDR3aa: ASSFKGHRHQETQY
j_gene: TRBJ2-7; v_gene: TRBV7-2; d_gene: TRBD1; CDR3aa: ASSSPRTGGQYEQY
j_gene: TRBJ2-2; v_gene: TRBV9; d_gene: NA; CDR3aa: ASSVIGSGTGELF